This T cell receptor beta chain came from a study of blood T cell repertoires in COVID-19. V shed 0 bases and J shed 8 bases, with 16 bases lying between them. Germline V CDR1 and CDR2: LGHNA, YNFKEQ. This CDR3 is 16 amino acids long. Sequenced by immunoSEQ multiplex PCR; TCRdb stores in-frame clones only, minus some. There are around 57,000 clones in the sample; roughly 87% occur only once, and around 23% lies in the top ten. The TCR was taken from a woman older than 75 with COVID-19, enrolled during active disease. The rearrangement links TRBV4-2 to TRBJ1-4, with TRBD1 as a possible D gene (5 bases). Sequenced sample: peripheral blood. The CDR3 spells CASSQDGAREGEKLFF. The CDR3, as DNA: TGTGCCAGCAGCCAAGATGGGGCGAGGGAGGGCGAAAAACTGTTTTTT.